This T cell receptor beta chain originates from a study of shared clonotypes between healthy human individuals. Original data processing: In the immunoSEQ data, sequences were junction-only and lacked quality scores, so filtering differed. The protocol was immunoSEQ multiplex PCR, while the TCRdb copy is restricted to in-frame clones and leaves out a portion. The D gene and trimming were derived from the DNA, and the V and J assignments and clone size from that table. The repertoire holds about 1.1 million clones, with around three quarters as singletons. To note about this clone: Its specificity is unknown.

This CDR3 is built from 11 residues. The ends were cut back, 7 bases at V and 6 bases at J, with 8 bases in the middle. The germline gives CDR1 KGHSH, CDR2 LQKENI. The study's findings and limits: Depth of sequencing was expected to influence donor clonotype sharing. Researchers sampled only blood; tissue repertoires likely differ.

V and J are TRBV18 and TRBJ2-3; unclear D gene. This sequence was found in a man between 18 and 29 years old in good health. Some clones in this sample may be carry-over from other donors' samples. The sample consisted of memory CD4+ T cells from PBMCs. The subset is: CD45RA-negative fraction. The CDR3 region is CASFLGDTQYF. The CDR3 coding sequence is TGTGCCAGCTTCCTGGGGGATACGCAGTATTTT.